The table lists the clone carrying this T cell receptor beta chain with a count of one. What it recognizes is unknown. This specimen comes from a study of liver allograft versus peripheral blood T cells. Overall study: Intrahepatic T cell receptor repertoires from transplanted livers were compared against repertoires in recipients' peripheral blood.

This CDR3 spans 16 amino acids. Trimming shortened V by 2 bases and J by 7 bases, and 17 bases separated the two germline ends. TCRdb recomputed calls from the reads with MiXCR, one row per CDR3 protein. The sample lists over 7,500 distinct CDR3 sequences; 20% were seen once. Points from the study as a whole: Within liver allografts, T cell receptor repertoires were reportedly different from those in peripheral blood.

The chain couples TRBV12-3 or TRBV12-4 to TRBJ1-4, with D maybe TRBD1 (5 bases). The clonotype was recovered from a human patient who had a liver transplant. The T cells may partly be graft donor cells. The CDR3 DNA follows: TGTGCCAGCAGTTTACCTACGGGGGGGGTTGGTGAAAAACTGTTTTTT. Residues: CASSLPTGGVGEKLFF.